This T cell receptor beta chain was observed in a study of regulatory T cells in long-lasting Graves disease. General study results and limits: Persistent Graves' patients showed less TCR diversity than newly diagnosed ones.

In the case of this clonotype: Its antigen remains unknown.

V dropped 6 bases and J dropped 5; count of bases not matched to a gene: 11. The CDR3 covers 15 residues. CDR1 is LNHDA and CDR2 is SQIVND in the germline V gene (reference sequence). This sample's time point: persistent/refractory GD, antithyroid drugs over 5 years with positive TRAb. The TCR library was made from RNA that had been extracted from PBMCs in TRIzol. An approximately 9-milliliter sample of peripheral blood was drawn into EDTA tubes. According to the study, TCR beta libraries were built with iRepertoire HTBI primers and CDR3-region Arm-PCR. TCRdb used MiXCR to reprocess the multiplex PCR reads, holding one entry per CDR3 protein. The sample holds 310,000 or so distinct CDR3 sequences, around a fifth seen once.

The rearrangement joins TRBV19 to TRBJ2-5, with 8 bases that match TRBD2. Source: peripheral blood mononuclear cells (PBMCs), taken when the disease was refractory, from a patient treated with antithyroid drugs. This TCR was recovered from a female donor with Graves disease. Here the CDR3 reads CASSSGGEIAETQYF. The CDR3 DNA reads TGTGCCAGTAGCTCGGGGGGGGAGATAGCGGAGACCCAGTACTTC.